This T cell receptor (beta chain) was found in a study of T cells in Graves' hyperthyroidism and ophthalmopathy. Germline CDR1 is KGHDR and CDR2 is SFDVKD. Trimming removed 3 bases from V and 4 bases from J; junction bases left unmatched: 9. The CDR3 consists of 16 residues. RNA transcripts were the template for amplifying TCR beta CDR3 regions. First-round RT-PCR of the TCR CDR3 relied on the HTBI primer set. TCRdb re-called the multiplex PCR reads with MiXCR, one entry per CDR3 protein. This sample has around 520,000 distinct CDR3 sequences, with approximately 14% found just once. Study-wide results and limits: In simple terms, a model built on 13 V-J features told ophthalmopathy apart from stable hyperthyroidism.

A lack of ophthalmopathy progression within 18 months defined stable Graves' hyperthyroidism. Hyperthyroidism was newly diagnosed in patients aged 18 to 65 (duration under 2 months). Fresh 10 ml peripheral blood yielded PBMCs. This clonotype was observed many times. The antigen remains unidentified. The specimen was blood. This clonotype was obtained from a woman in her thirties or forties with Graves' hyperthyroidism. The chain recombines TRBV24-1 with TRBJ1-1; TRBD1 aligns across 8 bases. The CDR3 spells CATSDPSTGDGTEAFF. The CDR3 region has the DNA TGTGCCACCAGTGATCCCTCGACAGGGGATGGCACTGAAGCTTTCTTT.